What follows are 9 T cell receptor beta chains derived from one specimen sequenced in a study of cytomegalovirus exposure and HLA in healthy donors. Both 60 Vbeta primers and 13 Jbeta primers went into the PCR. Data came from immunoSEQ multiplex PCR; TCRdb stores just in-frame clones and leaves some out. The repertoire holds 140,000 to 150,000 clones, with 78% as singletons. Sequencing was done on a sample of PBMCs. The receptor set was obtained from a woman aged 18-29 years in good health and CMV-seropositive.

This chain links TRBV11-2 with TRBJ2-1, with TRBD2 matching 9 bases. There are 15 residues in the CDR3. V lost 3 bases to trimming and J lost 2 bases; unmatched junction nucleotides: 2. CDR1 and CDR2 from the germline V gene are SGHAT and FQNNGV. In nucleotides, the CDR3 is TGTGCCAGCAGCTTGGAGCGGGGGGCCTACAATGAGCAGTTCTTC. It translates to CASSLERGAYNEQFF.

The chain employs TRBV5-1 and TRBJ1-2; D is perhaps TRBD1 (6 bases). Germline V gene lookup returns CDR1 SGHRS and CDR2 YFSETQ. This CDR3 is 22 amino acids long. The V and J ends lost 1 base and 8 bases respectively, with 39 bases between them. Here the CDR3 reads CASSLWGGLSKGVKGTNSGYTF. The CDR3 nucleotides are TGCGCCAGCAGCTTGTGGGGGGGACTCTCAAAGGGGGTCAAGGGCACCAACTCGGGCTACACCTTC.

The J gene is TRBJ1-2, the V gene TRBV6-5, with 7 bases matching TRBD1. Unmatched junction bases numbered 5, after V lost 5 bases and J lost 8 bases. This CDR3 spans 12 amino acids. Germline assignment: CDR1 MNHEY and CDR2 SVGAGI. The CDR3 protein is CASSLPGGGYTF. The CDR3 DNA reads as TGTGCCAGCAGTCTTCCAGGGGGAGGCTACACCTTC.

The V and J genes are TRBV25-1 and TRBJ2-1; no clear D. The CDR3 covers 14 residues. The V gene's germline CDR1 is MGHDK and CDR2 SYGVNS. The germline V and J ends were trimmed by 4 bases and 5 bases, with 12 bases remaining between them. The chain's CDR3 is CASSVAGYHNEQFF. The CDR3 DNA reads as TGTGCCAGCAGTGTGGCAGGCTACCACAATGAGCAGTTCTTC.

The chain carries TRBV5-6 and TRBJ1-1; no clear D gene. Germline CDR1 is SGHDT and CDR2 is YYEEEE. The V end was cut by 2 bases, the J end by 4 bases, with 15 bases between. The CDR3 spans 15 residues. CDR3 protein: CASSFQVVISTEAFF. In DNA form, the CDR3 reads TGTGCCAGCAGCTTTCAGGTGGTTATAAGCACTGAAGCTTTCTTT. Full variable domain (missing parts from reference TRBV5-6 and TRBJ1-1): DAGVTQSPTHLIKTRGQQVTLRCSPKSGHDTVSWYQQALGQGPQFIFQYYEEEERQRGNFPDRFSGHQFPNYSSELNVNALLLGDSALYLCASSFQVVISTEAFFGQGTRLTVV.

Worth noting for this clone: Relative to the germline gene, one junction end is altered; a read error may explain this. The rearrangement uses TRBV7-9 and TRBJ2-7; TRBD2 might be the D (5 bases). Germline V gene data show CDR1 as SEHNR and CDR2 as FQNEAQ (reference sequence). This CDR3 comprises 12 residues. CDR3 DNA sequence: TGTTCCAGCAGCTTCGGGGTCGACGAGCAGTACTTC. Residues: CSSSFGVDEQYF.

The rearrangement links TRBV28 to TRBJ2-2; 9 bases fit TRBD1. Germline V gene data show CDR1 as MDHEN and CDR2 as SYDVKM. After removal of 6 bases from V and 6 bases from J, the junction contained 8 bases not matched to a gene. This CDR3 contains 15 residues. The CDR3 DNA reads as TGTGCCAGCAGCTCTCCCGGGACAGGGTCCGGGGAGCTGTTTTTT. Its translation: CASSSPGTGSGELFF.

On this clone itself: Other DNA sequences in the same sample also yield this CDR3. The rearrangement uses TRBV30 and TRBJ2-3; weak D call: TRBD2 (5 bases). The germline V gene has CDR1 GTSNPN and CDR2 SVGIG (reference sequence). The CDR3 has 12 amino acids. V shed 3 bases and J shed 4 bases, with 8 bases lying between them. The CDR3 here is CAWSPGADTQYF. In DNA, the CDR3 is TGTGCCTGGAGCCCCGGGGCAGATACGCAGTATTTT.

The chain has TRBV11-2 and TRBJ2-7; unclear D gene. Germline V gene lookup returns CDR1 SGHAT and CDR2 FQNNGV. The CDR3 runs 11 residues. Trimming took off 3 bases at V and 5 bases at J, with 5 bases between the two ends. This chain's CDR3 is CASSLANEQYF. The DNA for the CDR3 is TGTGCCAGCAGCTTGGCCAACGAGCAGTACTTC.